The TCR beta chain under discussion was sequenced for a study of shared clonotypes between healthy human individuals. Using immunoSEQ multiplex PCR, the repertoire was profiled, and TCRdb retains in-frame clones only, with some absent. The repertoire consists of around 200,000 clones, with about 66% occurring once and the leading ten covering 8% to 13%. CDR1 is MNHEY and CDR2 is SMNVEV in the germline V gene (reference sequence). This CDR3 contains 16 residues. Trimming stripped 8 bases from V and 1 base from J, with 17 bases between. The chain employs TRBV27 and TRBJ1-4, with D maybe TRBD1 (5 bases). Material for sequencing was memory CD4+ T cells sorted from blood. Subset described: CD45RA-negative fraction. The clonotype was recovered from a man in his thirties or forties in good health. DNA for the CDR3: TGTGCCAGCTCATATGGGGATGGGGGAACTAATGAAAAACTGTTTTTT. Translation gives CASSYGDGGTNEKLFF.